Shown below are 9 T cell receptor beta chains from a single sample sequenced in a study of blood T cell repertoires in COVID-19. Sequenced by immunoSEQ multiplex PCR; TCRdb stores in-frame clones only, minus some. The sample yields approximately 240,000 clones, approximately 87% seen once. Material: PBMCs or T cells enriched from blood (not recorded which). These receptor sequences come from a woman in her forties or fifties in a cohort exposed to, infected with or recovered from COVID-19 (not recorded which).

This chain connects TRBV5-8 to TRBJ1-4; 7 nucleotides agree with TRBD1. The V and J ends lost 4 bases and 8 bases, in that order; junction bases with no gene match: 8. Per germline, CDR1 SGHTS and CDR2 YDEGEE. This CDR3 is built from 14 residues. This CDR3 reads CASSRQGLGEKLFF. Written as DNA, the CDR3 is TGTGCCAGCAGCCGACAGGGACTTGGAGAAAAACTGTTTTTT. The whole variable domain, filled in from reference TRBV5-8 and TRBJ1-4, reads EAGVTQSPTHLIKTRGQQATLRCSPISGHTSVYWYQQALGLGLQFLLWYDEGEERNRGNFPPRFSGRQFPNYSSELNVNALELEDSALYLCASSRQGLGEKLFFGSGTQLSVL.

A word on this clone: Other DNA sequences in the same sample also yield this CDR3. The chain couples TRBV4-2 to TRBJ1-4; 7 bases fit TRBD1. This CDR3 spans 17 amino acids. Germline trimming cut 0 bases from V and 7 bases from J; bases unmatched to any gene: 11. Germline CDR1 LGHNA, CDR2 YNFKEQ. The CDR3 DNA reads TGTGCCAGCAGCCAAGATCTAGGGGGCCGAATAAGTGAAAAACTGTTTTTT. This encodes CASSQDLGGRISEKLFF.

The chain joins TRBV3-1 (or the pseudogene TRBV3-2) to TRBJ2-1; a weak D match, TRBD2 (7 bases). The germline V and J ends were trimmed by 2 bases and 0 bases, with 23 bases remaining between them. Germline CDR1 LGHDT, CDR2 YNNKEL (reference sequence). CDR3 size: 20 residues. In nucleotides, the CDR3 is TGTGCCAGCAGCCAACCACAGGGACTTGCGGGGGCCAGCTCCTACAATGAGCAGTTCTTC. Amino acid sequence: CASSQPQGLAGASSYNEQFF.

The CDR3 DNA is TGTGCCAGCTCACCCGTCGTCTTCGCTGAAGCTTTCTTT. Amino acid sequence: CASSPVVFAEAFF. The chain has TRBV18 and TRBJ1-1; no clear D. Germline assignment: CDR1 KGHSH and CDR2 LQKENI. Trimming removed 3 bases from V and 6 bases from J, with 11 bases in between. The CDR3 has 13 residues.

The chain combines TRBV27 with TRBJ1-3; the D is unclear. This CDR3 comprises 15 residues. V lost 5 bases, J lost 0 bases, and 11 bases lay in between. Per the germline V gene, CDR1 is MNHEY and CDR2 is SMNVEV (reference sequence). The CDR3 reads CASSLNRNSGNTIYF. The CDR3 nucleotides are TGTGCCAGCAGTCTGAACAGAAACTCTGGAAACACCATATATTTT.

This sequence joins TRBV27 and TRBJ2-3, with D tentatively TRBD2 (6 bases). Germline V lookup: CDR1 MNHEY, CDR2 SMNVEV (reference sequence). CDR3 length: 14 amino acids. With 3 bases removed from V and 5 bases from J, the gap between germline ends came to 12 bases. The CDR3 sequence is CASSFGRSEDTQYF. The CDR3 DNA follows: TGTGCCAGCAGTTTTGGGAGGTCGGAAGATACGCAGTATTTT.

The chain recombines TRBV7-9 with TRBJ1-3; TRBD1 might be the D (5 bases). The germline V gene has CDR1 SEHNR and CDR2 FQNEAQ (reference sequence). The CDR3 is made up of 16 amino acids. V lost 3 bases and J lost 2, with 14 bases in between. This CDR3 reads CASSFQFQGTGNTIYF. The CDR3 nucleotides read TGTGCCAGCAGCTTTCAGTTCCAGGGCACTGGAAACACCATATATTTT.

This chain connects TRBV7-9 to TRBJ1-5, with TRBD1 matching 8 bases. Germline lookup yields CDR1 SEHNR and CDR2 FQNEAQ (reference sequence). Trimming at V came to 3 bases and at J to 6 bases, leaving 4 bases not matched to a gene. CDR3 size: 14 residues. CDR3 protein: CASSFGQGGQPQHF. CDR3 DNA sequence: TGTGCCAGCAGCTTCGGACAGGGAGGTCAGCCCCAGCATTTT.

The CDR3 DNA reads TGCGCCAGCAGCTTCCTGGGACAGGGGGACACTGAAGCTTTCTTT. The encoded protein is CASSFLGQGDTEAFF. The rearrangement links TRBV5-1 to TRBJ1-1; 11 bases match TRBD1. Germline V gene data show CDR1 as SGHRS and CDR2 as YFSETQ. Losses at the gene ends were 2 bases for V and 3 bases for J; bases not matched to a gene: 3. CDR3 length: 15 residues.